This record covers a single T cell receptor (beta chain). This clone was observed a single time. Its antigen remains undetermined. Nothing much larger sits one base from this clone, and base qualities are not available. The data were obtained in a study of blood T cell repertoires in COVID-19 (TCRdb year 2020). Background for the entire study: Samples covering the acute and convalescent phases of COVID-19 were provided by collaborators in the United States, Italy and Spain. The material from the prospective study consisted of cDNA or gDNA derived from T cells, B-cell-depleted T cells, or PBMCs. Where available, HLA class I and class II types were obtained from metadata supplied by the sample provider rather than from assay-based typing. Subjects who had been exposed to COVID-19, were actively infected with it, or had recovered from it provided the deeply sampled blood TCRbeta repertoires that made up the dataset. The samples were drawn from two sources: the first 160 participants of the ongoing ImmuneRACE study, and 1,200 or so subjects contributed by 6 global collaborators. The repertoires were made available in a free public database intended to serve as a resource for research on the immune response to SARS-CoV-2. The sample metadata nearly always contained a de-identified subject ID, COVID-19 status, age in years and sex.

Deletion took 3 bases off V and 1 base off J, with a span of 10 bases between the germline ends. Spanning cysteine to phenylalanine, the CDR3 consists of 14 amino acids. Of the read, only the CDR3 DNA is kept; its 42 bases are in frame from base 1. From a lookup of the germline V gene, CDR1 and CDR2 are SGHRS and YFSETQ. TCRbeta CDR3 regions were amplified from genomic DNA by means of the immunoSEQ Assay, a bias-controlled multiplex PCR. The study's processing was this. The number of nucleated cells in each sample was estimated from the amplification of reference gene primers within the assay. To quantify the absolute abundance of each unique TCRbeta CDR3 rearrangement, sequence reads were collapsed and filtered. For each sample, productive Simpson clonality was calculated as the square root of Simpson's diversity index over productive rearrangements. In its TCRdb copy, this immuneACCESS table keeps in-frame sequences only and misses some clones. Where compared with another copy, unresolved V genes explain less than half of these, and the others have no known cause. The V and J calls and clone size were taken over from that table, and D and trimming were inferred from the DNA. The sample includes approximately 500,000 clones, with roughly 89% observed a single time. The ten largest clones capture under 8.5% of the sample.

At one collaborating source in Seattle, patients were enrolled during active infection and were followed longitudinally through the course of disease. Collaborating institutions collected whole blood in K2EDTA tubes following their own protocols. For TCRbeta analysis, collaborators shipped samples as frozen whole blood, isolated PBMCs, or DNA extracted from either of those sample types. Study-wide findings and limitations: How much clinical and demographic metadata was included differed by source and by participant, and the metadata was provided uncurated.

This clonotype originated in a woman between 50 and 59 years old with COVID-19, enrolled during active disease. The sample taken for sequencing was peripheral blood. The chain joins TRBV5-1 to TRBJ2-5; TRBD2 could be the D gene, as 5 bases match. The base sequence is TGCGCCAGCAGCTCCGGACTTGCCCAAGAGACCCAGTACTTC. Its amino acids are CASSSGLAQETQYF.